The 7 T cell receptor beta chains below all came from one sample that was sequenced in a study of T cells in Graves' hyperthyroidism and ophthalmopathy. Amplification of TCR beta CDR3 regions used RNA as the template. First-round RT-PCR targeting the TCR CDR3 was performed with the HTBI primer set. MiXCR was run by TCRdb on the multiplex PCR reads, yielding one entry per CDR3 protein. The sample holds some 800,000 distinct CDR3 sequences, about 38% seen once. Sequenced material: blood. These receptors originate from a man between 18 and 35 years old with Graves' hyperthyroidism.

The J gene is TRBJ2-2, the V gene TRBV5-1; D is undetermined. The germline V gene has CDR1 SGHRS and CDR2 YFSETQ. Trimming stripped 0 bases from V and 4 bases from J, with 13 bases between. The length of the CDR3 is 16 residues. The CDR3 DNA is TGCGCCAGCAGCTTGGGTCCCATCGACGGCACCGGGGAGCTGTTTTTT. Protein product: CASSLGPIDGTGELFF.

This clonotype was seen at least ten times. The gene calls are TRBV7-8 and TRBJ1-6; D remains ambiguous. V gave up 1 base and J gave up 10 bases, with 8 bases separating them. CDR1 is SGHVS, CDR2 FQNEAQ, per germline. This CDR3 comprises 13 residues. For the CDR3, the DNA is TGTGCCAGCAGCTTAGTAGGGATCTCACCCCTCCACTTT. Protein: CASSLVGISPLHF.

The V call is TRBV15, the J call TRBJ1-4; 9 bases align to TRBD1. Trimming removed 0 bases from V and 8 bases from J; junction bases left unmatched: 10. This CDR3 has 17 residues. The germline gives CDR1 LNHNV, CDR2 YYDKDF (reference sequence). The CDR3 loop is CATSRERKQGAWEKLFF. CDR3 nucleotide sequence: TGTGCCACCAGCAGAGAAAGAAAACAGGGGGCTTGGGAAAAACTGTTTTTT.

This clonotype was seen at least ten times. The V gene is TRBV2, the J gene TRBJ1-6, with D tentatively TRBD1 (5 bases). This CDR3 region has 14 residues. Germline assignment: CDR1 SNHLY and CDR2 FYNNEI. The germline V and J ends were trimmed by 2 bases and 4 bases, with 6 bases remaining between them. In DNA form, the CDR3 reads TGTGCCAGCAGTGAAAGGACATATAATTCACCCCTCCACTTT. Encoded protein: CASSERTYNSPLHF.

This chain joins TRBV6-6 and TRBJ1-2; the match to TRBD1 covers 10 bases. The germline CDR1 and CDR2 sequences are MNHNY and SVGAGI (reference sequence). V lost 7 bases to trimming and J lost 4 bases; unmatched junction nucleotides: 6. The CDR3 runs 14 residues. Here the CDR3 DNA reads TGTGCCAGCATCCCAGGACAGGGGGGCTATGGCTACACCTTC. Translation gives CASIPGQGGYGYTF.

Concerning this clonotype itself: A read error may produce the germline difference seen at one junction end. This chain connects TRBV4-1 to TRBJ2-7; maybe TRBD2 (5 bases). The CDR3 contains 15 residues. The germline V gene has CDR1 MGHRA and CDR2 YSYEKL. The CDR3 sequence is CASSQDRTGNDEQYF. The CDR3 DNA follows: TGTGCCAGCAGCCAAGACCGGACGGGGAATGACGAGCAGTACTTC.

This clonotype appeared a few times. The genes are TRBV5-1 and TRBJ1-4, with D unresolved. Trimming shortened V by 0 bases and J by 4 bases, and 7 bases separated the two germline ends. Germline lookup yields CDR1 SGHRS and CDR2 YFSETQ. The CDR3 totals 14 residues. The CDR3: CASSLGGINEKLFF. The DNA for the CDR3 is TGCGCCAGCAGCTTGGGCGGGATTAATGAAAAACTGTTTTTT.